Listed here are 25 T cell receptor beta chains from one sample, sequenced in a study of CD8 T cells in ankylosing spondylitis. These receptors are not linked to any known antigen. General observations from the study: Typical of ankylosing spondylitis blood, it appeared, was a TCR beta motif of under 10 highly homologous variants.

TCRdb reanalysed the 5' RACE reads using MiXCR and keeps one entry per CDR3 protein. The sample yields 400,000 to 450,000 distinct CDR3 sequences, 17% seen once. Sequencing was done on a sample of blood, either unsorted or a sorted T cell fraction (not recorded which). These receptors originate from a male donor with ankylosing spondylitis.

V gene TRBV6-5 combines with J gene TRBJ2-1; D remains unclear. V was pared by 4 bases and J by 1 base, with 17 bases between. The CDR3 runs 17 residues. The V gene's germline CDR1 is MNHEY and CDR2 SVGAGI. CDR3 in amino acids: CASSSGSVRRSYNEQFF. As DNA, the CDR3 is TGTGCCAGCAGTTCTGGCTCCGTCCGACGGTCCTACAATGAGCAGTTCTTC.

This clonotype was seen repeatedly, ten times or more. The chain uses TRBV28 and TRBJ2-1; D may be TRBD2 (6 bases). Trimming took off 2 bases at V and 4 bases at J, with 12 bases between the two ends. The CDR3 has 15 residues. CDR1 and CDR2 from the germline V gene are MDHEN and SYDVKM. The DNA for the CDR3 is TGTGCCAGCAGTTTAGGGGGGTCCAGATACAATGAGCAGTTCTTC. Its protein product is CASSLGGSRYNEQFF.

J is TRBJ2-5 and V is TRBV20-1; 7 nucleotides match TRBD1. The CDR3 is 13 amino acids. V lost 5 bases, J lost 4 bases, and 7 bases stayed unmatched. CDR1 and CDR2 from the germline V gene are DFQATT and SNEGSKA (reference sequence). This chain's CDR3 is CSALLTGTETQYF. The CDR3 nucleotides are TGCAGTGCTCTATTGACAGGGACAGAGACCCAGTACTTC.

The J gene is TRBJ1-5, the V gene TRBV20-1, with 10 bases matching TRBD1. The length of the CDR3 is 15 residues. CDR1 is DFQATT, CDR2 SNEGSKA, per germline (reference sequence). Trimming took 2 bases from V and 1 from J; bases not matched to a gene: 2. DNA of the CDR3: TGCAGTGCTAGACGGGGACAGGGGAGCAATCAGCCCCAGCATTTT. Translating gives CSARRGQGSNQPQHF.

The chain uses TRBV5-1 and TRBJ2-5; D might be TRBD1 (6 bases). Germline lookup yields CDR1 SGHRS and CDR2 YFSETQ. CDR3 length equals 13 residues. Trimming removed 3 bases from V and 5 bases from J, with 11 bases in between. CDR3 DNA sequence: TGCGCCAGCAGCTCCCAGGGGTCGGAGACCCAGTACTTC. Residues: CASSSQGSETQYF.

The count of this clonotype is one. This may come from a read error, since a much larger clone is one base off. This rearrangement joins TRBV5-1 to TRBJ2-5; 8 bases align to TRBD1. This CDR3 is built from 13 residues. V lost 4 bases to trimming and J lost 4 bases; unmatched junction nucleotides: 3. From germline, CDR1 is SGHRS and CDR2 YFSETQ. The CDR3 is CASSRTGTETQYF. The CDR3 DNA follows: TGCGCCAGCAGCAGGACAGGGACAGAGACCCAGTACTTC.

This clonotype was observed a few times. The chain couples TRBV20-1 to TRBJ2-7, with D perhaps assigned TRBD1 or TRBD2 (5 bases each). Trimming left V 6 bases short and J 2 bases short, with 8 bases between. Germline lookup yields CDR1 DFQATT and CDR2 SNEGSKA (reference sequence). CDR3 length: 11 amino acids. The CDR3 loop is CSARDAYEQYF. CDR3 DNA: TGCAGTGCCAGGGACGCCTACGAGCAGTACTTC.

J is TRBJ2-1 and V is TRBV7-2; D is unclear. CDR3 size: 13 residues. Germline V gene lookup returns CDR1 SGHTA and CDR2 FQGNSA. Between the trimmed V and J ends, which lost 1 base and 9 bases, there was a span of 10 bases. CDR3 region: CASSLEGVVEQFF. For the CDR3, the DNA is TGTGCCAGCAGCTTAGAAGGTGTCGTTGAGCAGTTCTTC.

This rearrangement joins TRBV6-1 to TRBJ2-7; 7 bases are a match to TRBD1. Germline V lookup: CDR1 MNHNS, CDR2 SASEGT. The CDR3 runs 15 residues. V was pared by 4 bases and J by 5 bases, with 11 bases of the junction left unmatched. Here the CDR3 DNA reads TGTGCCAGCAGTGCCACCGGGACAGCTTCCCACGAGCAGTACTTC. Translated: CASSATGTASHEQYF.

The chain carries TRBV5-1 and TRBJ2-3; unclear D gene. The germline gives CDR1 SGHRS, CDR2 YFSETQ. Trimming stripped 1 base from V and 0 bases from J, with 12 bases between. The CDR3 totals 16 residues. DNA for the CDR3: TGCGCCAGCAGCTTGCCCAGAGACGCTAGCACAGATACGCAGTATTTT. The encoded protein is CASSLPRDASTDTQYF. Combining the CDR3 with reference TRBV5-1 and TRBJ2-3 gives the whole variable domain KAGVTQTPRYLIKTRGQQVTLSCSPISGHRSVSWYQQTPGQGLQFLFEYFSETQRNKGNFPGRFSGRQFSNSRSEMNVSTLELGDSALYLCASSLPRDASTDTQYFGPGTRLTVL.

The chain recombines TRBV27 with TRBJ1-6, with a tentative D call TRBD1 (6 bases). Germline V gives CDR1 MNHEY, CDR2 SMNVEV (reference sequence). V was shortened by 6 bases and J by 18 bases, with 18 bases between the two germline ends. The length of the CDR3 is 12 residues. CDR3 DNA: TGTGCCAGCAGGGACACCACAGGGCGATCCCACTTT. Residues: CASRDTTGRSHF.

This clonotype was seen more than once but under ten times. The chain is built from TRBV5-1 and TRBJ2-1; 10 bases align to TRBD2. V was pared by 4 bases and J by 3 bases, with 7 bases of the junction left unmatched. The germline gives CDR1 SGHRS, CDR2 YFSETQ. The CDR3 sequence is 16 residues long. The CDR3 DNA reads as TGCGCCAGCAGCCCTGGGACTAGCGTATACTACAATGAGCAGTTCTTC. This gives the protein CASSPGTSVYYNEQFF.

This sequence joins TRBV6-5 and TRBJ1-6; the match to TRBD1 covers 9 bases. Germline trimming cut 0 bases from V and 7 bases from J; bases unmatched to any gene: 7. The CDR3 runs to 17 residues. The germline gives CDR1 MNHEY, CDR2 SVGAGI. CDR3 DNA: TGTGCCAGCAGTTACTCAAGCCCGGGACAGGGAAATTCACCCCTCCACTTT. Translation: CASSYSSPGQGNSPLHF.

Only a few counts were recorded for this clonotype. The chain links TRBV6-5 to TRBJ2-7; D uncertain. CDR1 and CDR2 (germline): MNHEY, SVGAGI. V was clipped by 0 bases and J by 0 bases, with 6 bases between them. There are 14 residues in the CDR3. The CDR3 reads CASSYSAASYEQYF. The CDR3 coding sequence is TGTGCCAGCAGTTACTCGGCAGCCTCCTACGAGCAGTACTTC.

This chain links TRBV19 with TRBJ2-1, with 7 positions matching TRBD2. Germline CDR1 LNHDA, CDR2 SQIVND (reference sequence). Losses at the gene ends were 6 bases for V and 2 bases for J; bases not matched to a gene: 10. CDR3 length: 16 amino acids. This CDR3 reads CASSSSRAGAYNEQFF. The DNA of the CDR3 is TGTGCCAGTAGCTCGTCCCGGGCGGGAGCCTACAATGAGCAGTTCTTC. The variable domain in full, with the rest retrieved from reference TRBV19 and TRBJ2-1, is DGGITQSPKYLFRKEGQNVTLSCEQNLNHDAMYWYRQDPGQGLRLIYYSQIVNDFQKGDIAEGYSVSREKKESFPLTVTSAQKNPTAFYLCASSSSRAGAYNEQFFGPGTRLTVL.

This clonotype came up a few times. V and J are TRBV24-1 and TRBJ2-3; possibly TRBD1 or TRBD2 for D (5 bases each). V lost 5 bases and J lost 0, with 8 bases in between. The germline V gene encodes CDR1 KGHDR and CDR2 SFDVKD. The length of the CDR3 is 14 residues. This CDR3 reads CATSAGPSTDTQYF. CDR3 coding DNA: TGTGCCACCAGTGCGGGGCCCAGCACAGATACGCAGTATTTT.

This clonotype occurred once. J is TRBJ2-7 and V is TRBV4-1, with 8 bases aligning to TRBD1. The CDR3 totals 15 residues. V was pared by 5 bases and J by 6 bases, with 12 bases of the junction left unmatched. Germline CDR1 reads MGHRA; CDR2 reads YSYEKL. In DNA, the CDR3 is TGCGCCAGCAGCTCCACCGGGACAGGACCCCGCGAGCAGTACTTC. Translated, it gives CASSSTGTGPREQYF.

This clonotype was counted between two and nine times. The rearrangement links TRBV4-2 to TRBJ1-1; no reliable D call. CDR3 size: 15 residues. Per germline, CDR1 LGHNA and CDR2 YNFKEQ. The V and J ends lost 4 bases and 4 bases respectively, with 16 bases between them. The CDR3: CASSPRVLGFTEAFF. The CDR3 DNA is TGTGCCAGCAGCCCAAGGGTATTAGGGTTCACTGAAGCTTTCTTT.

In this sample, this clonotype turned up a few times. This chain connects TRBV5-1 to TRBJ1-1; a possible D gene is TRBD1 (5 bases). Trimming took 3 bases from V and 1 from J, leaving 10 bases between them. Germline CDR1 and CDR2: SGHRS and YFSETQ. CDR3 size: 14 residues. Written as DNA, the CDR3 is TGCGCCAGCAGCTGGGGGGGGGAGAACACTGAAGCTTTCTTT. Translation: CASSWGGENTEAFF.

The V and J genes are TRBV18 and TRBJ2-6; no clear D. The CDR3 loop spans 18 amino acids. Germline V lookup: CDR1 KGHSH, CDR2 LQKENI. With 1 base removed from V and 2 bases from J, the gap between germline ends came to 15 bases. CDR3 region: CASSPQGWSGTGANVLTF. In nucleotides, the CDR3 is TGTGCCAGCTCACCACAAGGGTGGAGTGGAACTGGGGCCAACGTCCTGACTTTC.

This clonotype came up many times. For the CDR3, the DNA is TGTGCCATCAGTAACACCGGGGAGCTGTTTTTT. Protein product: CAISNTGELFF. J is TRBJ2-2 and V is TRBV10-3; D is unresolved. Germline values: CDR1 ENHRY, CDR2 SYGVKD. The CDR3 runs to 11 residues. V lost 5 bases and J lost 2, with 0 bases in between.

J is TRBJ2-5 and V is TRBV6-1; D is perhaps TRBD1 or TRBD2 (6 bases each). Trimming took 6 bases from V and 1 from J, leaving 12 bases between them. CDR3 length: 14 amino acids. The germline gives CDR1 MNHNS, CDR2 SASEGT. DNA of the CDR3: TGTGCCAGCAGCAAGGGGGGATCCCAAGAGACCCAGTACTTC. It encodes CASSKGGSQETQYF.

The chain employs TRBV25-1 and TRBJ1-3; D not certain. This CDR3 region has 13 residues. In germline, CDR1 is MGHDK, CDR2 SYGVNS. Trimming shortened V by 6 bases and J by 3 bases, and 9 bases separated the two germline ends. The CDR3 DNA reads as TGTGCCAGCAGAGCAGGCTATGGAAACACCATATATTTT. Amino acids: CASRAGYGNTIYF.

This clonotype has just a few counts. This sequence joins TRBV3-1 and TRBJ1-1; no firm D call. Trimming took off 0 bases at V and 6 bases at J, with 8 bases between the two ends. CDR1 LGHDT and CDR2 YNNKEL come from the germline V gene (reference sequence). The CDR3 covers 13 residues. This CDR3 is CASSQDDRPEAFF. The CDR3 region has the DNA TGTGCCAGCAGCCAAGATGATAGGCCTGAAGCTTTCTTT. Complete variable domain (other parts from reference TRBV3-1 and TRBJ1-1): DTAVSQTPKYLVTQMGNDKSIKCEQNLGHDTMYWYKQDSKKFLKIMFSYNNKELIINETVPNRFSPKSPDKAHLNLHINSLELGDSAVYFCASSQDDRPEAFFGQGTRLTVV.

The chain links TRBV30 to TRBJ1-1, with TRBD1 matching 8 bases. Trimming at V came to 2 bases and at J to 10 bases, leaving 9 bases not matched to a gene. The V gene's germline CDR1 is GTSNPN and CDR2 SVGIG (reference sequence). The CDR3 is 13 residues long. CDR3 sequence: CAWSSGQGGRAFF. In nucleotides, the CDR3 is TGTGCCTGGAGTTCCGGACAGGGAGGTCGAGCTTTCTTT.